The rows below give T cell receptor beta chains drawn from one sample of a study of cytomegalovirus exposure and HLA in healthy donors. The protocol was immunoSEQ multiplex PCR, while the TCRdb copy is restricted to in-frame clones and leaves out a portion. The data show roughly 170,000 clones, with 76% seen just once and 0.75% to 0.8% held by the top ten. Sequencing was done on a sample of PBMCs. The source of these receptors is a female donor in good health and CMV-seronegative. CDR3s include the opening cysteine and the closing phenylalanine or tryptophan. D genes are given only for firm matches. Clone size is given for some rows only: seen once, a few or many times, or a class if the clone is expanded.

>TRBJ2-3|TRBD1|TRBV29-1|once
CSVRRDRDTDTQYF
TGCAGCGTTCGTAGGGACAGGGACACAGATACGCAGTATTTT
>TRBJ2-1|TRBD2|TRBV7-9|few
CASSWTSSRGGSEQFF
TGTGCCAGCAGCTGGACTAGCTCCCGGGGAGGTAGTGAGCAGTTCTTC
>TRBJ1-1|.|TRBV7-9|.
CASSRDSNTEAFF
TGTGCCAGCAGCAGAGACAGTAACACTGAAGCTTTCTTT
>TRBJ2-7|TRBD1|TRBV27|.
CATSSAGTATYEQYF
TGTGCCACGTCATCGGCAGGGACAGCGACCTACGAGCAGTACTTC
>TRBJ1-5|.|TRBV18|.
CASSPGAIGQPQHF
TGTGCCAGCTCACCTGGGGCCATCGGTCAGCCCCAGCATTTT
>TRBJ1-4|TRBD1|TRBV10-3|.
CAVGQGGVREKLFF
TGCGCCGTAGGACAGGGGGGCGTGAGAGAAAAACTGTTTTTT
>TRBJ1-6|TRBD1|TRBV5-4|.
CASSRDRGDSPLHF
TGTGCCAGCAGCCGGGACAGGGGGGATTCACCCCTCCACTTT
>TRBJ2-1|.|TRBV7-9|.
CASSFYSGSYNEQFF
TGTGCCAGCAGCTTTTACAGCGGATCCTACAATGAGCAGTTCTTC
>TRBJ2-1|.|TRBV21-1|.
CASSKAPRWVSPGNEQFF
TGTGCCAGCAGCAAAGCGCCCCGGTGGGTCTCACCAGGCAATGAGCAGTTCTTC
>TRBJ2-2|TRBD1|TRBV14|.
CASSPLQGRKTGELFF
TGTGCCAGCAGTCCCCTACAGGGGCGGAAGACCGGGGAGCTGTTTTTT
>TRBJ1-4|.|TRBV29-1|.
CSVSKGRGNEKLFF
TGCAGCGTTAGTAAGGGCAGGGGTAATGAAAAACTGTTTTTT
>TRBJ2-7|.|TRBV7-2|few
CASSPMSSYEQYF
TGTGCCAGCAGCCCAATGAGCTCCTACGAGCAGTACTTC
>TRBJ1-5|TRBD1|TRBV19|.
CASSKTGYDQPQHF
TGTGCCAGTAGCAAGACAGGGTATGATCAGCCCCAGCATTTT
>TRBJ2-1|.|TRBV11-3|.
CASSLVPGLAENEQFF
TGTGCCAGCAGCTTGGTCCCGGGACTCGCGGAGAATGAGCAGTTCTTC
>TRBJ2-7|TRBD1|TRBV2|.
CASSGTGDYEQYF
TGTGCCAGCAGTGGGACAGGGGATTACGAGCAGTACTTC
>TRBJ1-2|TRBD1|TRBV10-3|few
CAISEEMTGSGGYTF
TGTGCCATCAGTGAGGAGATGACAGGGTCGGGTGGCTACACCTTC
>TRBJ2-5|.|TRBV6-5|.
CASRRGSSAETQYF
TGTGCCAGCAGACGAGGGTCTTCAGCGGAGACCCAGTACTTC
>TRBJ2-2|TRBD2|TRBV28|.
CASSLAGVNTGELFF
TGTGCCAGCAGTCTAGCGGGGGTCAACACCGGGGAGCTGTTTTTT